One TCR beta chain is described in this entry. About 33,000 T cell genomes (around 0.2 ug DNA) went into each sorted-subset replicate. Measured with immunoSEQ multiplex PCR; TCRdb has only the in-frame clones, and not every one. The sample contains about 2 million clones, roughly 96% of which appear only once. This entry comes from a study of shared clonotypes between healthy human individuals. V trimming: 3 bases; J trimming: 5 bases; junction bases outside the gene matches: 8. The CDR3 has 17 residues. From germline, CDR1 is MGHDK and CDR2 SYGVNS. The gene calls are TRBV25-1 and TRBJ2-5, with 14 bases lining up with TRBD2. The origin of this receptor is a man between 18 and 29 years old in good health. Sequences were obtained from naive CD4+ T cells sorted from blood. Documented subset: CD45RA+ positively selected. CDR3 nucleotide sequence: TGTGCCAGCAGTGACCCCCGACTAGCGGGAGGGGGGGAGACCCAGTACTTC. Encoded protein: CASSDPRLAGGGETQYF.